This TCR beta chain is drawn from a study of blood T cell repertoires in COVID-19. Whole-study context: The study drew acute and convalescent COVID-19 samples from the United States, Italy and Spain. In each case, the material was cDNA or gDNA derived from T cells, B-cell-depleted T cells, or PBMCs.

Original processing notes: Estimation of nucleated cell counts relied on the amplification of reference gene primers. Profiling relied on immunoSEQ multiplex PCR, and the TCRdb table lists in-frame clones only, not all of them. D and trimming were read from the DNA, whereas the V and J calls and clone size are those reported in that table. The repertoire consists of hundreds of thousands of clones, with roughly nine tenths occurring once and the leading ten covering 0.7% to 0.85%. CDR3 size: 15 residues. Germline V gene sequence: CDR1 GTSNPN, CDR2 SVGIG (reference sequence). V was clipped by 3 bases and J by 0 bases, with 11 bases between them.

The source material was peripheral blood. The rearrangement links TRBV30 to TRBJ2-2; the D gene is possibly TRBD2 (5 bases). The receptor comes from a man between 60 and 70 years old with COVID-19, enrolled during active disease. CDR3: CAWSGIIANTGELFF. CDR3 coding DNA: TGTGCCTGGAGCGGGATAATTGCGAACACCGGGGAGCTGTTTTTT.